The clone carrying this T cell receptor (beta chain) was seen a few times. Its antigen is unidentified. The sample belongs to a study of OX40 agonist ivuxolimab in advanced cancers. Study-wide findings and caveats: Certain nonresponders additionally had low normalized T-cell clonal expansion. More expanded clones were found, on average, in CD8+ than in CD4+ T cells. Dosing at 0.1 to 3.0 mg/kg was accompanied by clonal expansion of CD4+ and CD8+ blood T cells by week 6.

The CDR3 totals 12 residues. Germline lookup yields CDR1 MDHEN and CDR2 SYDVKM. Losses at the gene ends were 7 bases for V and 3 bases for J; bases not matched to a gene: 2. Here immunoSEQ multiplex PCR was the method, and the copy in TCRdb shows in-frame clones only, minus some. Of fewer than 110,000 clones in the sample, more than 85% were seen once. This rearrangement joins TRBV28 to TRBJ2-7, with 8 positions matching TRBD1. This TCR derives from an adult with an advanced solid tumor such as melanoma, head and neck, liver or kidney cancer. Sequencing used CD4+ or CD8+ T cells sorted from blood, obtained in a trial of the OX40 agonist ivuxolimab. CDR3 nucleotide sequence: TGTGCCAGCAAAACAGGGGGCTACGAGCAGTACTTC. Translation: CASKTGGYEQYF.